This T cell receptor beta chain was sequenced in a study of T cell responses to AZD1222 COVID-19 vaccine. CDR1 and CDR2 (germline): DFQATT, SNEGSKA (reference sequence). Trimming left V 3 bases short and J 0 bases short, with 13 bases between. The CDR3 has 15 amino acids. TCRdb's copy holds only in-frame clones and misses some; the assay was immunoSEQ multiplex PCR. Of over 70,000 clones listed, 65% to 80% are singletons. This specimen was peripheral blood, taken 28 days after the second dose of the MenACWY control vaccine. The chain joins TRBV20-1 to TRBJ2-3; TRBD2 might be the D (5 bases). This receptor was obtained from an adult who received the MenACWY meningococcal vaccine as a control. CDR3 sequence: CSASRNSDSTDTQYF. The CDR3 nucleotides read TGCAGTGCTAGTCGGAATAGCGACAGCACAGATACGCAGTATTTT.